This TCR beta chain was observed in a study of T cell responses to AZD1222 COVID-19 vaccine. General observations from the study: Of spike-specific TCRs, nearly half reportedly target regions left unmutated in variants. Vaccine-related CD4 TCRs covered spike, predominating at 160-218 and 743-854.

Only a few counts were recorded for this clone. Its specificity is not known. Germline V gene lookup returns CDR1 SQVTM and CDR2 ANQGSEA. V was cut by 3 bases and J by 1 base, with 10 bases left in between. The CDR3 is 13 amino acids. Pooling was applied to second doses at about 4 or about 12 weeks. Repertoires were generated with immunoSEQ multiplex PCR, while TCRdb's copy carries only in-frame clones and drops some. The table shows some 150,000 clones, with more than 75% occurring only once. The clonotype comes from an adult who received the AZD1222 COVID-19 vaccine. The sequencing here drew on peripheral blood, taken 28 days after the second AZD1222 dose. The V gene is TRBV29-1, the J gene TRBJ2-7; tentatively, D is TRBD1 (5 bases). CDR3 region: CSVEVRASYEQYF. The CDR3 bases are TGCAGCGTTGAGGTCAGGGCTTCCTACGAGCAGTACTTC.